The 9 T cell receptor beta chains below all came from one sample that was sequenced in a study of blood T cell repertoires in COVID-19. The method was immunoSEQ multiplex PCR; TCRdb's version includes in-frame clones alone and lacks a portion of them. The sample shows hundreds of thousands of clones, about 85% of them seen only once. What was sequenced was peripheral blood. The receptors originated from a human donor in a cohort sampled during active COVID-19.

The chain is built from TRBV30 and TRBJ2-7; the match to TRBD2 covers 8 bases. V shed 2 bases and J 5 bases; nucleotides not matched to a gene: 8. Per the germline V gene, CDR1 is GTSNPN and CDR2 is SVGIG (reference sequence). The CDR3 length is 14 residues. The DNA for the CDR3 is TGTGCCTGGAGTAGCGGGAGTGGTAGCAACGAGCAGTACTTC. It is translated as CAWSSGSGSNEQYF.

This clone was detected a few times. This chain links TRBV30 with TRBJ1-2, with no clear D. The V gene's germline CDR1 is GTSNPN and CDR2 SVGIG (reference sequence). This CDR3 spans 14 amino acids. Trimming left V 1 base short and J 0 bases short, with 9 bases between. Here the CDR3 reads CAWSGSTSNYGYTF. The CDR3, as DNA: TGTGCCTGGAGTGGGAGTACATCTAACTATGGCTACACCTTC.

The CDR3 sequence is CASSPRQGASGELFF. Here the CDR3 DNA reads TGTGCCAGCTCACCACGACAGGGGGCGTCCGGGGAGCTGTTTTTT. The rearrangement uses TRBV18 and TRBJ2-2, with 10 positions matching TRBD1. The CDR3 runs to 15 residues. The ends lost 1 base at V and 6 bases at J; junction bases unmatched: 2. Germline lookup yields CDR1 KGHSH and CDR2 LQKENI.

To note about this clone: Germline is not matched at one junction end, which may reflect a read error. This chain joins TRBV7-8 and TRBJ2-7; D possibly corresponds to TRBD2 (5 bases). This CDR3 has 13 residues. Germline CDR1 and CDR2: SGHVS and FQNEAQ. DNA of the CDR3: TGTGCCAACAGCTTAGCGTCGGTCTCCGAGCAGTACTTC. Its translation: CANSLASVSEQYF.

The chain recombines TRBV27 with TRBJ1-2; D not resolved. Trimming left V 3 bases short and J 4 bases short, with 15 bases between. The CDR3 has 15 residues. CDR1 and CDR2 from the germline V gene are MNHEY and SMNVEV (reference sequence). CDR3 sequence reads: CASSLRAVDPYGYTF. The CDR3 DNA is TGTGCCAGCAGTTTGCGGGCAGTTGACCCCTATGGCTACACCTTC.

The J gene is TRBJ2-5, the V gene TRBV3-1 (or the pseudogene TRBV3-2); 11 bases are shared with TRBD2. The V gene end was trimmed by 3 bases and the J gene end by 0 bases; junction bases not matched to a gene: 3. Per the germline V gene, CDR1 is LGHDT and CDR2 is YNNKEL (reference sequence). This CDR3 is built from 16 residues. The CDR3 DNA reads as TGTGCCAGCAGCCATCGACTAGCGGGATACCAAGAGACCCAGTACTTC. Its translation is CASSHRLAGYQETQYF.

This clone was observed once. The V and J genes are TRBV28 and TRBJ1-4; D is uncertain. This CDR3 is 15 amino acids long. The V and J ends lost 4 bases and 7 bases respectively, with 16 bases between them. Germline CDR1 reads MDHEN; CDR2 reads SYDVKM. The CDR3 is CASSSAEGLGEKLFF. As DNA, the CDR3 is TGTGCCAGCAGTTCCGCGGAGGGCCTTGGTGAAAAACTGTTTTTT.

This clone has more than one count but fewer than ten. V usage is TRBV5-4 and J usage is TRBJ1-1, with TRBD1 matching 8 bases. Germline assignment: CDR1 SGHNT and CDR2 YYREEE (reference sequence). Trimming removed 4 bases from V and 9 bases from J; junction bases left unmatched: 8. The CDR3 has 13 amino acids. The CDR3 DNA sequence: TGTGCCAGCAGCGTAGGACAGGGCGTCCAAGCTTTCTTT. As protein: CASSVGQGVQAFF. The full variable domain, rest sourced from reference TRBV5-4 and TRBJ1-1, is ETGVTQSPTHLIKTRGQQVTLRCSSQSGHNTVSWYQQALGQGPQFIFQYYREEENGRGNFPPRFSGLQFPNYSSELNVNALELDDSALYLCASSVGQGVQAFFGQGTRLTVV.

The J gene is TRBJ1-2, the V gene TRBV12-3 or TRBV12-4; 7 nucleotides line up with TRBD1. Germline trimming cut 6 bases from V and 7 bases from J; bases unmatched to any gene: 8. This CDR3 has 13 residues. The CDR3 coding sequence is TGTGCCAGCAGCCCCGGGACAGTGGGTGGCTACACCTTC. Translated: CASSPGTVGGYTF.